Listed below are T cell receptor beta chains from one sample, sequenced in a study of response to subunit inactivated influenza vaccine. TCRdb ran MiXCR on the RT-PCR reads and lists one entry per CDR3 protein. The sample consists of hundreds of thousands of distinct CDR3 sequences, around 14% of them appearing once. This sample comprised PBMCs from blood, obtained 11 to 12 days after vaccination. Source of these receptors: a man aged 50 to 59 who received an inactivated influenza vaccine. Each CDR3 is given with its conserved first and last residue. The D gene is left open where the match is weak. Size is omitted from some rows. Given values are once, few, many or a class for expanded clones.

v_gene	abundance	j_gene	d_gene	CDR3nt	CDR3aa
TRBV5-1	.	TRBJ1-1	.	TGCGCCAGCAGCTTGGCCCAGGGTCCCGGGCTGAACACTGAAGCTTTCTTT	CASSLAQGPGLNTEAFF
TRBV7-6	.	TRBJ2-1	TRBD2	TGTGCCAGCAGCTCCGGACTAGCTAGAGGCAATGAGCAGTTCTTC	CASSSGLARGNEQFF
TRBV19	few	TRBJ1-1	.	TGTGCCAGTAGAGCACAGGGAACGAACACTGAAGCTTTCTTT	CASRAQGTNTEAFF
TRBV19	.	TRBJ2-5	TRBD2	TGTGCCAGTAGCCCCCTCGCTAGCGGGAGTCAAGAGACCCAGTACTTC	CASSPLASGSQETQYF
TRBV9	.	TRBJ2-1	.	TGTGCCAGCAGCGCCAGAGGGGCAGTAGCCTACAATGAGCAGTTCTTC	CASSARGAVAYNEQFF
TRBV11-2	many	TRBJ2-3	.	TGTGCCAGCAGCGCCGGGACGGCCCCCGGGACCTTATTCACAGATACGCAGTATTTT	CASSAGTAPGTLFTDTQYF
TRBV15	many	TRBJ2-6	TRBD2	TGTGCCACCAGCAGAGATGGTCGACTAGCGCCTGGGGCCAACGTCCTGACTTTC	CATSRDGRLAPGANVLTF
TRBV28	.	TRBJ2-3	TRBD1	TGTGCCAGCAGTTTACTGTCGACAGGGTTTTTTTATACGCAGTATTTT	CASSLLSTGFFYTQYF
TRBV20-1	.	TRBJ2-7	.	TGCAGTGCCAAAGGCCCCTACGAGCAGTACTTC	CSAKGPYEQYF
TRBV20-1	few	TRBJ2-4	TRBD2	TGCAGTGCTAGTGCCAGCGGGGGGGCCGTGGCCAAAAACATTCAGTACTTC	CSASASGGAVAKNIQYF
TRBV10-3	.	TRBJ1-1	.	TGTGCCATCAGTGCGGGGGAGGGCACTGAAGCTTTCTTT	CAISAGEGTEAFF
TRBV2	few	TRBJ2-7	.	TGTGCCAGCAAAGGGGCAGGGTCCACCTACGAGCAGTACTTC	CASKGAGSTYEQYF
TRBV5-1	few	TRBJ2-2	.	TGCGCCAGCAGCTTGGATATGGGATACACCGGGGAGCTGTTTTTT	CASSLDMGYTGELFF
TRBV20-1	many	TRBJ1-2	TRBD1	TGCAGTGCTAGTGAACAGGGGGCGCAGACTGGCTACACCTTC	CSASEQGAQTGYTF
TRBV30	.	TRBJ2-3	TRBD2	TGTGCCTGGGCTCCGGGTAGCGGGAGAACAGATACGCAGTATTTT	CAWAPGSGRTDTQYF
TRBV3-1	few	TRBJ1-1	.	TGTGCCAGCAGCCCCCTCCCCGACGCTGAAGCTTTCTTT	CASSPLPDAEAFF
TRBV29-1	few	TRBJ2-1	.	TGCAGCGTTGAAGGAAGGGGGAATGAGCAGTTCTTC	CSVEGRGNEQFF
TRBV12-3/TRBV12-4	many	TRBJ2-7	.	TGTGCCAGCAGCTCTTCTTCTCTATACGAGCAGTACTTC	CASSSSSLYEQYF
TRBV6-2/TRBV6-3	.	TRBJ2-7	TRBD2	TGTGCCAGCAGTTACCAGTCCTTTTCGGGAGGCTACGAGCAGTACTTC	CASSYQSFSGGYEQYF
TRBV29-1	.	TRBJ2-3	TRBD1	TGCAGCGTTGAGTGGCGGGACAGGACAGATACGCAGTATTTT	CSVEWRDRTDTQYF
TRBV28	few	TRBJ1-3	.	TGTGCCAGCCACCGAGGGGTCGGAAACACCATATATTTT	CASHRGVGNTIYF
TRBV11-2	few	TRBJ2-1	.	TGTGCCAGCAGCTTCTCGAATAACAATGAGCAGTTCTTC	CASSFSNNNEQFF
TRBV12-3/TRBV12-4	few	TRBJ1-1	.	TGTGCCAGCAGTTTTGGCAGTTACATGAACACTGAAGCTTTCTTT	CASSFGSYMNTEAFF
TRBV6-1	.	TRBJ2-4	.	TGTGCCAGCAGTCCACGAGGGGGGAGGGGCATTCAGTACTTC	CASSPRGGRGIQYF
TRBV18	many	TRBJ2-7	.	TGTGCCAGCTCACCGGAAAGGAACGAGCAGTACTTC	CASSPERNEQYF
TRBV10-1	.	TRBJ2-3	TRBD2	TGCGCCAGCAGTGAAACACGCCGGCGGGGGGAGCAGTATTTT	CASSETRRRGEQYF
TRBV7-3	many	TRBJ2-3	TRBD1	TGTGCCAGCAGCTTAAAAAGGGCAGGGGGCTTCACAGATACGCAGTATTTT	CASSLKRAGGFTDTQYF
TRBV7-8	few	TRBJ1-1	TRBD1	TGTGCCAGCAGCTTAGCGGACAGGGGAATAATGAACACTGAAGCTTTCTTT	CASSLADRGIMNTEAFF
TRBV5-1	.	TRBJ2-1	TRBD2	TGCGCCAGCAGCCTAAACCCAACTAGCGTCCTCTACAATGAGCAGTTCTTC	CASSLNPTSVLYNEQFF
TRBV6-2/TRBV6-3	few	TRBJ2-7	TRBD1	TGTGCCAGCAGTTCTCGCCGAAAACAGGGGTTGGACTACGAGCAGTACTTC	CASSSRRKQGLDYEQYF
TRBV2	.	TRBJ2-7	TRBD1	TGTGCCAGCACTCCGGACAGGGGGTACGAGCAGTACTTC	CASTPDRGYEQYF
TRBV5-4	few	TRBJ2-4	.	TGTGCCAGCAGCTTGAACCGGGGGAAAAACATTCAGTACTTC	CASSLNRGKNIQYF
TRBV20-1	.	TRBJ1-5	TRBD1	TGCAGTGCTGATAAAAACGGACAGGGGACCAATCAGCCCCAGCATTTT	CSADKNGQGTNQPQHF
TRBV5-5	.	TRBJ1-4	TRBD1	TGTGCCAGCAGCTCCTCGGGACAGGGAGGTGAAAAACTGTTTTTT	CASSSSGQGGEKLFF
TRBV3-1	many	TRBJ1-6	.	TGTGCCAGCAGCCGAGGAGCGGGGGCCCCTCTTAATTCACCCCTCCACTTT	CASSRGAGAPLNSPLHF
TRBV9	.	TRBJ2-6	TRBD1	TGTGCCAGCAGCGCCCGACGTGAGGGACAGGGGGGTTCTGGGGCCAACGTCCTGACTTTC	CASSARREGQGGSGANVLTF
TRBV6-5	many	TRBJ1-2	.	TGTGCCAGCAAGTCTCAGGGACAAGGCTACACCTTC	CASKSQGQGYTF
TRBV18	many	TRBJ2-1	.	TGTGCCAGCTCACCAACGGAAATTGAGCAGTTCTTC	CASSPTEIEQFF